This entry lists 23 T cell receptor beta chains sequenced from one sample in a study of T cells after posttransplantation cyclophosphamide. Profiled with immunoSEQ multiplex PCR; TCRdb holds only in-frame clones, not every one. The sample contains tens of thousands of clones, none occurring once; about 2% lies in the top ten. Specimen: PBMCs. The receptors were gathered from a man aged 35-49 years in good health, CMV-negative, and a related stem cell transplant donor.

This clone has ten or more counts. The chain employs TRBV5-5 and TRBJ2-5, with TRBD1 identical over 7 bases. Germline trimming cut 4 bases from V and 1 base from J; bases unmatched to any gene: 10. The CDR3 runs 16 residues. Germline loops: CDR1 SGHKS, CDR2 YYEKEE (reference sequence). The CDR3 DNA follows: TGTGCCAGCAGCCCAGGGGACAGCGAATCCCAAGAGACCCAGTACTTC. Translation gives CASSPGDSESQETQYF.

The table lists this clone with many counts. The rearrangement links TRBV6-5 to TRBJ2-7; 7 bases fit TRBD1. Unmatched junction bases numbered 8, after V lost 6 bases and J lost 0 bases. This CDR3 is built from 15 residues. CDR1 is MNHEY and CDR2 is SVGAGI in the germline V gene. The CDR3 DNA reads as TGTGCCAGCAGGGGACCCGCAGGGGGCTCCTACGAGCAGTACTTC. The encoded protein is CASRGPAGGSYEQYF.

This clone occurred many times. This chain joins TRBV10-1 and TRBJ2-3, with D unresolved. V was pared by 0 bases and J by 0 bases, with 10 bases between. The CDR3 is 16 residues long. Germline CDR1 and CDR2: WNHNN and SYGVQD (reference sequence). CDR3 nucleotides: TGCGCCAGCAGTGAGTCGGGCAGATACAGCACAGATACGCAGTATTTT. This translates into CASSESGRYSTDTQYF.

This clone was detected only a few times. The junction does not match germline at one end; this may be a read error. This sample includes further DNA sequences coding for the same CDR3. V is TRBV27 and J is TRBJ1-5; TRBD1 is a possible D gene (6 bases). This CDR3 is built from 13 residues. Germline-derived CDR1 and CDR2 are MNHEY and SMNVEV (reference sequence). The CDR3 DNA reads as TGTGCAAGCAGTTTGACAGGCTATCAGCCCCAGCATTTT. Amino acids: CASSLTGYQPQHF.

In this sample, this clone turned up many times. This sequence joins TRBV7-9 and TRBJ2-3, with TRBD2 identical over 9 bases. From germline, CDR1 is SEHNR and CDR2 FQNEAQ (reference sequence). This CDR3 region has 17 residues. V shed 5 bases and J 0 bases; nucleotides not matched to a gene: 9. CDR3 nucleotides: TGTGCCAGCAGCCCCCGACTAGCGGCACCTAGCACAGATACGCAGTATTTT. Translating it yields CASSPRLAAPSTDTQYF.

This clone was observed many times. The J gene is TRBJ2-7, the V gene TRBV7-2, with a possible D match to TRBD1 (6 bases). The CDR3 contains 17 residues. V was clipped by 1 base and J by 2 bases, with 18 bases between them. Germline CDR1 and CDR2: SGHTA and FQGNSA. The CDR3 bases are TGTGCCAGCAGCTTAGACGGAAAACAGGGATTCGCCTACGAGCAGTACTTC. Translation: CASSLDGKQGFAYEQYF.

This clone was found many times. This chain links TRBV4-1 with TRBJ1-2; 11 positions match TRBD1. CDR1 and CDR2 from the germline V gene are MGHRA and YSYEKL. The J segment lost 6 bases and the V segment lost 0 bases, leaving 3 bases of the junction unmatched. This CDR3 contains 15 residues. CDR3 DNA sequence: TGCGCCAGCAGCCAAGATTGGGGACAGGGGGATGGCTACACCTTC. Translating it yields CASSQDWGQGDGYTF.

The sample holds many counts of this clone. The chain links TRBV30 to TRBJ1-5; TRBD1 might be the D (5 bases). V lost 2 bases to trimming and J lost 4 bases, with 9 bases between them. The CDR3 runs to 13 residues. CDR1 and CDR2 (germline): GTSNPN, SVGIG (reference sequence). The CDR3 is CAWSLTDNQPQHF. CDR3 nucleotides: TGTGCCTGGAGTCTGACAGATAATCAGCCCCAGCATTTT.

This clone came up many times. The chain has TRBV2 and TRBJ2-1; 7 bases line up with TRBD1. Germline loops: CDR1 SNHLY, CDR2 FYNNEI. The CDR3 length is 16 residues. Losses at the gene ends were 5 bases for V and 4 bases for J; bases not matched to a gene: 11. CDR3 in amino acids: CASSLLPGQLYNEQFF. The CDR3 nucleotides read TGTGCCAGCAGTTTGCTCCCGGGACAGCTGTACAATGAGCAGTTCTTC. The full variable domain, in which reference TRBV2 and TRBJ2-1 provide the parts outside the CDR3, is EPEVTQTPSHQVTQMGQEVILRCVPISNHLYFYWYRQILGQKVEFLVSFYNNEISEKSEIFDDQFSVERPDGSNFTLKIRSTKLEDSAMYFCASSLLPGQLYNEQFFGPGTRLTVL.

This clone was seen ten or more times. The chain employs TRBV29-1 and TRBJ2-7, with a weak D call TRBD1 (5 bases). The CDR3 consists of 13 residues. The V end lost 2 bases, the J end lost 1 base, and 9 bases lay between the germline ends. Germline V CDR1 and CDR2: SQVTM, ANQGSEA. DNA for the CDR3: TGCAGCGTTGAACAGGGCGTTTCCTACGAGCAGTACTTC. Its translation: CSVEQGVSYEQYF.

This clone was counted at least ten times. This rearrangement joins TRBV5-1 to TRBJ2-7, with 7 nucleotides matching TRBD2. Germline V gene lookup returns CDR1 SGHRS and CDR2 YFSETQ. V lost 5 bases, J lost 0 bases, and 8 bases stayed unmatched. The CDR3 contains 15 residues. This CDR3 reads CASSYRAGVSYEQYF. Here the CDR3 DNA reads TGCGCCAGCAGTTACCGGGCGGGGGTCTCCTACGAGCAGTACTTC.

Many counts were recorded for this clone. The CDR3 protein is CASSLVTFSYNEQFF. For the CDR3, the DNA is TGTGCCAGCAGCTTAGTGACATTCTCCTACAATGAGCAGTTCTTC. The J gene is TRBJ2-1, the V gene TRBV7-8, with D unresolved. The V gene's germline CDR1 is SGHVS and CDR2 FQNEAQ. The germline V and J ends were trimmed by 1 base and 0 bases, with 7 bases remaining between them. The CDR3 extends over 15 amino acids.

This clone has ten or more counts. The rearrangement joins TRBV28 to TRBJ2-7, with D hard to call. Looked up from germline, CDR1 is MDHEN and CDR2 is SYDVKM. There are 14 residues in the CDR3. The germline V and J ends were trimmed by 1 base and 2 bases, with 9 bases remaining between them. CDR3 bases: TGTGCCAGCAGTTTATATAGGCTAGCCTACGAGCAGTACTTC. Protein sequence: CASSLYRLAYEQYF.

This clone appeared a few times. CDR3 in amino acids: CASRWGHTEAFF. DNA for the CDR3: TGTGCCAGCCGTTGGGGGCACACTGAAGCTTTCTTT. The J gene is TRBJ1-1, the V gene TRBV6-1; a weak D match, TRBD1 (6 bases). The CDR3 has 12 amino acids. From germline, CDR1 is MNHNS and CDR2 SASEGT. Deletions cut 8 bases from V and 3 bases from J, with 10 bases between.

Ten or more counts support this clone. V is TRBV7-8 and J is TRBJ1-2; TRBD1 might be the D (6 bases). The CDR3 is 14 residues long. The germline V gene has CDR1 SGHVS and CDR2 FQNEAQ. V was shortened by 2 bases and J by 5 bases, with 12 bases between the two germline ends. CDR3: CASSLQGTTYGYTF. CDR3 sequence (DNA): TGTGCCAGCAGCTTACAGGGGACTACATATGGCTACACCTTC.

This clone was found many times. This rearrangement joins TRBV19 to TRBJ2-5; weak D call: TRBD2 (6 bases). The germline CDR1 and CDR2 sequences are LNHDA and SQIVND (reference sequence). V shed 5 bases and J shed 4 bases, with 8 bases lying between them. This CDR3 contains 12 residues. In DNA form, the CDR3 reads TGTGCCAGTAGTGAGGGAGGAGAGACCCAGTACTTC. Translated, it gives CASSEGGETQYF.

This clone appeared a few times. CDR3 region: CASSYGTGDRQFF. CDR3 nucleotides: TGTGCCAGCAGTTACGGTACGGGGGACAGGCAGTTCTTC. This chain links TRBV6-5 with TRBJ2-1; possibly TRBD1 for D (7 bases). V lost 2 bases and J lost 12, with 14 bases in between. The CDR3 is made up of 13 amino acids. CDR1 MNHEY and CDR2 SVGAGI come from the germline V gene.

There are many counts of this clone. This chain uses TRBV2 with TRBJ1-4; D is possibly TRBD1 (5 bases). Trimming pared 2 bases from V and 4 bases from J, leaving 11 bases between. CDR3 size: 15 residues. CDR1 is SNHLY and CDR2 is FYNNEI in the germline V gene. The CDR3 sequence is CASSEIGGVNEKLFF. The CDR3 DNA reads as TGTGCCAGCAGTGAAATTGGGGGGGTTAATGAAAAACTGTTTTTT. Together with reference TRBV2 and TRBJ1-4, the CDR3 gives the full variable domain: EPEVTQTPSHQVTQMGQEVILRCVPISNHLYFYWYRQILGQKVEFLVSFYNNEISEKSEIFDDQFSVERPDGSNFTLKIRSTKLEDSAMYFCASSEIGGVNEKLFFGSGTQLSVL.

There are many counts of this clone. V and J are TRBV19 and TRBJ2-1, with D possibly being TRBD2 (6 bases). The length of the CDR3 is 15 residues. Trimming took off 2 bases at V and 2 bases at J, with 10 bases between the two ends. CDR1 and CDR2 (germline): LNHDA, SQIVND (reference sequence). The CDR3 sequence is CASSIRGGTYNEQFF. CDR3 sequence (DNA): TGTGCCAGTAGTATACGAGGAGGGACCTACAATGAGCAGTTCTTC.

In its sample, this clone was seen many times. DNA for the CDR3: TGTGCCAGCAGCAAGGGACTAGCGAGCACAGATACGCAGTATTTT. This gives the protein CASSKGLASTDTQYF. The V call is TRBV7-9, the J call TRBJ2-3; 10 positions match TRBD2. This CDR3 is built from 15 residues. CDR1 is SEHNR, CDR2 FQNEAQ, per germline (reference sequence). V trimming: 5 bases; J trimming: 0 bases; junction bases outside the gene matches: 2.

Many counts were recorded for this clone. The chain combines TRBV7-9 with TRBJ1-5, with D possibly being TRBD1 (5 bases). Germline CDR1 reads SEHNR; CDR2 reads FQNEAQ (reference sequence). The CDR3 spans 15 residues. The V and J ends lost 5 bases and 6 bases respectively, with 17 bases between them. This chain's CDR3 is CASSPSWGGSQPQHF. As DNA, the CDR3 is TGTGCCAGCAGCCCTTCCTGGGGGGGGAGTCAGCCCCAGCATTTT.

This clone was seen at least ten times. The V gene is TRBV6-5, the J gene TRBJ2-7, with 10 bases lining up with TRBD1. Germline-derived CDR1 and CDR2 are MNHEY and SVGAGI. This CDR3 region has 15 residues. V dropped 6 bases and J dropped 4; count of bases not matched to a gene: 9. The CDR3 here is CASRFGTGESYEQYF. The CDR3 nucleotides read TGTGCCAGCAGATTTGGGACAGGGGAATCATACGAGCAGTACTTC.

This clone was observed at least ten times. This chain uses TRBV19 with TRBJ2-7; D might be TRBD1 (6 bases). CDR1 and CDR2 (germline): LNHDA, SQIVND (reference sequence). This CDR3 has 15 amino acids. Trimming cost V 7 bases and J 0 bases, with 16 bases left between them. CDR3 residues: CASKISGAFSYEQYF. In DNA, the CDR3 is TGTGCCAGTAAAATATCAGGGGCCTTCTCCTACGAGCAGTACTTC. The variable domain in full, completed from reference TRBV19 and TRBJ2-7, reads DGGITQSPKYLFRKEGQNVTLSCEQNLNHDAMYWYRQDPGQGLRLIYYSQIVNDFQKGDIAEGYSVSREKKESFPLTVTSAQKNPTAFYLCASKISGAFSYEQYFGPGTRLTVT.